This T cell receptor beta chain was obtained from a study of blood T cell repertoires in COVID-19. TCRdb's copy holds only in-frame clones and misses some; the assay was immunoSEQ multiplex PCR. This table has some 110,000 clones, about 91% appearing once. Germline assignment: CDR1 SGHVS and CDR2 FQNEAQ. The CDR3 runs to 14 residues. The J segment lost 7 bases and the V segment lost 3 bases, leaving 8 bases of the junction unmatched. This chain connects TRBV7-8 to TRBJ2-5; TRBD2 agrees at 7 bases. The source is a human donor in a cohort sampled during active COVID-19. What was sequenced was peripheral blood. The CDR3 spells CASSLGGFGGTQYF. CDR3 DNA sequence: TGTGCCAGCAGCTTGGGAGGGTTCGGAGGGACCCAGTACTTC.